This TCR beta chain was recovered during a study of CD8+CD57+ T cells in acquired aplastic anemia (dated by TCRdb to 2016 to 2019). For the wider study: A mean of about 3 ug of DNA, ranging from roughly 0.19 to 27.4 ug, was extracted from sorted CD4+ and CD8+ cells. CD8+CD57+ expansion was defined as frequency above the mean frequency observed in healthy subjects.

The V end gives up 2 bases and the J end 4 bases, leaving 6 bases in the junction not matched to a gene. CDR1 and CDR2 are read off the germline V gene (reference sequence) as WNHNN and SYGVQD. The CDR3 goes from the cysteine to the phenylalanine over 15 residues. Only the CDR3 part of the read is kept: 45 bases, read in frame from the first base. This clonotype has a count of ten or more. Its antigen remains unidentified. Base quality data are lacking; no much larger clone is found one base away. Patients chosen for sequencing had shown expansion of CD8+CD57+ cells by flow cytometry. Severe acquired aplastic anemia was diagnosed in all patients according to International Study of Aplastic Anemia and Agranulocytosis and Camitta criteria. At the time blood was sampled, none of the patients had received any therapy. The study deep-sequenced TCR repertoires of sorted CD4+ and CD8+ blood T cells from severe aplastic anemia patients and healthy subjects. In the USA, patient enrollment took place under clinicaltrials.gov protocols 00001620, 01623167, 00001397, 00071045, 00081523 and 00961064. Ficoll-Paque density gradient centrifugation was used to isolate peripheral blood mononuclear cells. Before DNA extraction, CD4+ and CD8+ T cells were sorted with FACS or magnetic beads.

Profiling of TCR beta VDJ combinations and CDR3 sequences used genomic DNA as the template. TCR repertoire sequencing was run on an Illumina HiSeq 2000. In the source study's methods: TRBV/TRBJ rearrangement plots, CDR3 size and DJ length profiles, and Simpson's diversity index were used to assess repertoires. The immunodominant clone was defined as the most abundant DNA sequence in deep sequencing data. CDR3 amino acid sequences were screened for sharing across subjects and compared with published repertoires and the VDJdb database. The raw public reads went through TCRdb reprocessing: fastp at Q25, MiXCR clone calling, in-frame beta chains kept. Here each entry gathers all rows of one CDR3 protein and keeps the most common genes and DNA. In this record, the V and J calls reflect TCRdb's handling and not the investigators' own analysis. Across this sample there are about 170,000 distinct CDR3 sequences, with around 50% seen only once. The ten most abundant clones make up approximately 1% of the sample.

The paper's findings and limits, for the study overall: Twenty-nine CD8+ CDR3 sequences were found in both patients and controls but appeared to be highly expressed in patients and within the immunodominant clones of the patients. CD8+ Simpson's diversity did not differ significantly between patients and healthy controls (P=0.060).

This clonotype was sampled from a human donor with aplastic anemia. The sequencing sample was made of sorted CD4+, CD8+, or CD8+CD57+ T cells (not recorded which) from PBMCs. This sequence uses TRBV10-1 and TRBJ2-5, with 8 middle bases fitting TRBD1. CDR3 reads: CASSETRQGRETQYF. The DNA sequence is TGCGCCAGCAGTGAGACCCGACAGGGGAGAGAGACCCAGTACTTC.